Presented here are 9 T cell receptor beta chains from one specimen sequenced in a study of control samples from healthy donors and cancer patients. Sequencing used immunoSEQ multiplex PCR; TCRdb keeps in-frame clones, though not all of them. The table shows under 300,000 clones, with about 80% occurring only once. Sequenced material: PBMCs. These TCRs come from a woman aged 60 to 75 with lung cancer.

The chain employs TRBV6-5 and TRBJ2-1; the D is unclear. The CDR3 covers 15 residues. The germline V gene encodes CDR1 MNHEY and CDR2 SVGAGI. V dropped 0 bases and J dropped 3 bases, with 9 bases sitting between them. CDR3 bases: TGTGCCAGCAGTTACTCCCGCTGGGACTACAATGAGCAGTTCTTC. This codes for CASSYSRWDYNEQFF.

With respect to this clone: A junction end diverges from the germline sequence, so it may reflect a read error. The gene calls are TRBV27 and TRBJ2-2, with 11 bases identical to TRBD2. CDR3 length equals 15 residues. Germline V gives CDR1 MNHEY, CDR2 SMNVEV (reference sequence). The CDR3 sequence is CARSSGRGGAGELFF. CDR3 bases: TGTGCCCGCAGTAGCGGGAGGGGCGGGGCCGGGGAGCTGTTTTTT.

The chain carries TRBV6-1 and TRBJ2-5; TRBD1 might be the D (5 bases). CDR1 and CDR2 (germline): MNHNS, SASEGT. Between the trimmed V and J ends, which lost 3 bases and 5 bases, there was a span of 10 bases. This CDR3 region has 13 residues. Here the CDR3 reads CASSDQGLETQYF. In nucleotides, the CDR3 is TGTGCCAGCAGTGATCAGGGTTTGGAGACCCAGTACTTC.

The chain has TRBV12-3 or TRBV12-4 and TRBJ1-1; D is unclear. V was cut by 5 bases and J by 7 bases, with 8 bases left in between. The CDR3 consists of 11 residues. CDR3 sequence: CASSDRGEAFF. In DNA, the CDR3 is TGTGCCAGCAGTGACCGGGGTGAAGCTTTCTTT.

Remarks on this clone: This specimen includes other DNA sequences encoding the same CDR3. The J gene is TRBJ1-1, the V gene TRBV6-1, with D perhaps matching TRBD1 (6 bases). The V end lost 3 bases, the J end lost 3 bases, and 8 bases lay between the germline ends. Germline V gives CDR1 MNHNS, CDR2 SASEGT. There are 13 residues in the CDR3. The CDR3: CASSDGQYTEAFF. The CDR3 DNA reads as TGTGCCAGCAGTGACGGACAGTACACTGAAGCTTTCTTT.

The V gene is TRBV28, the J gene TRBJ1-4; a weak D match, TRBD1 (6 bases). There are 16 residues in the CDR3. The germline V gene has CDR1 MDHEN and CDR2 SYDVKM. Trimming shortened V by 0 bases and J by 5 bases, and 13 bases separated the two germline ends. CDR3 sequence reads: CASSLWGAGENEKLFF. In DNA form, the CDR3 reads TGTGCCAGCAGTTTATGGGGGGCCGGAGAAAATGAAAAACTGTTTTTT.

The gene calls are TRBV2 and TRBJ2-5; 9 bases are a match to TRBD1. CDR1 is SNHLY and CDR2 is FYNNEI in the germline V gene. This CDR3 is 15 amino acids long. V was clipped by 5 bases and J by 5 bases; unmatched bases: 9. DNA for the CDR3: TGTGCCAGCAGTCCCTCCGGGACAGGGTTTGAGACCCAGTACTTC. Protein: CASSPSGTGFETQYF.

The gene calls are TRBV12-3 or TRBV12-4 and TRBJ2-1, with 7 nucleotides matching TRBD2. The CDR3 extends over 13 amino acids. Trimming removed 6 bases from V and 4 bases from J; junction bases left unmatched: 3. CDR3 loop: CASSRGDYNEQFF. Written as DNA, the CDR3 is TGTGCCAGCAGCCGGGGGGATTACAATGAGCAGTTCTTC.

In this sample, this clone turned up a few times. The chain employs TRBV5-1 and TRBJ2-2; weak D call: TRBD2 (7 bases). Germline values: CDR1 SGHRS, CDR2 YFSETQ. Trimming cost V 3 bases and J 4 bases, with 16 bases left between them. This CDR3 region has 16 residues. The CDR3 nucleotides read TGCGCCAGCAGCTACGGGGGGCACAGTAGCACCGGGGAGCTGTTTTTT. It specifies CASSYGGHSSTGELFF.